This T cell receptor beta chain was identified during a study of cytomegalovirus exposure and HLA in healthy donors. Measured with immunoSEQ multiplex PCR; TCRdb has only the in-frame clones, and not every one. The repertoire holds roughly 150,000 clones, with about 94% as singletons. Remarks on this clone: Antigen specificity is unknown.

Trimming pared 6 bases from V and 0 bases from J, leaving 11 bases between. This CDR3 is 15 amino acids long. Germline CDR1 and CDR2: WSHSY and SAAADI. Study-level findings and limits: The study labeled 170 or so TCR beta chains cytomegalovirus-associated. In vitro, a few CMV-associated chains proved specific for CMV antigens.

Separate from the roughly 700-subject first cohort was the roughly 130-subject validation cohort, to which the donors belonged. The sequenced material came from PBMCs. This rearrangement joins TRBV10-2 to TRBJ2-2, with a possible D match to TRBD2 (6 bases). The source is a man between 18 and 29 years old in good health and CMV-seropositive. CDR3 protein: CASRGGEANTGELFF. The CDR3 region has the DNA TGCGCCAGCAGAGGAGGGGAAGCGAACACCGGGGAGCTGTTTTTT.